The 23 T cell receptor beta chains presented below share a single source sample, sequenced in a study of a mutant IDH1 vaccine in newly diagnosed glioma. Profiled with immunoSEQ multiplex PCR; TCRdb holds only in-frame clones, not every one. The sample lists around 57,000 clones, around 80% seen once, with about 4.2% in the top ten. The antigens these receptors bind are not known. The sample's time point: week 35, safety follow-up. The content of each vaccine dose was 300 ug of mutant IDH1 20-mer peptide, and topical imiquimod accompanied it. Sequencing used PBMCs, obtained from a glioma patient whose treatment included an IDH1 peptide vaccine. These receptors were taken from a man aged 25-45 years with glioma.

On this clone itself: At one of its ends the junction is not consistent with the germline gene, which may arise from a read error. This chain joins TRBV6-1 and TRBJ1-5; D is unresolved. The CDR3 length is 14 residues. The V gene's germline CDR1 is MNHNS and CDR2 SASEGT. Here the CDR3 reads CASSELGSHQPQHF. CDR3 DNA sequence: TGTGCCAGCAGTGAACTGGGTAGCCATCAGCCCCAGCATTTT.

The count of this clone is one. As DNA, the CDR3 is TGTGCCAGCAGTTCTACAGGGAAAAATGGCTACACCTTC. Protein product: CASSSTGKNGYTF. The V gene is TRBV28, the J gene TRBJ1-2, with D possibly matching TRBD1 (6 bases). The CDR3 is 13 amino acids. The germline CDR1 and CDR2 sequences are MDHEN and SYDVKM. The V and J ends lost 4 bases and 6 bases respectively, with 12 bases between them.

The gene calls are TRBV25-1 and TRBJ1-1, with a tentative D call TRBD1 (6 bases). In germline, CDR1 is MGHDK, CDR2 SYGVNS. Trimming removed 3 bases at V and 6 bases at J, with 17 bases between. The CDR3 extends over 15 amino acids. The CDR3 DNA sequence: TGTGCCAGCAGTGATTCCAGGGGAAGGATGGCTGAAGCTTTCTTT. Encoded protein: CASSDSRGRMAEAFF.

The rearrangement joins TRBV9 to TRBJ2-1; no firm D call. The V and J ends lost 0 bases and 0 bases respectively, with 16 bases between them. Germline CDR1 reads SGDLS; CDR2 reads YYNGEE. This CDR3 region has 18 residues. CDR3 residues: CASSVGPYSLSSYNEQFF. The CDR3 bases are TGTGCCAGCAGCGTAGGACCCTATAGTTTGAGCTCCTACAATGAGCAGTTCTTC.

This clone was seen more than once but under ten times. The V gene is TRBV9, the J gene TRBJ1-1, with a tentative D call TRBD1 (6 bases). Between the trimmed V and J ends, which lost 4 bases and 0 bases, there was a span of 13 bases. This CDR3 comprises 15 residues. CDR1 and CDR2 from the germline V gene are SGDLS and YYNGEE. The CDR3 sequence: CASSYRDNLNTEAFF. Written as DNA, the CDR3 is TGTGCCAGCAGCTACCGGGACAACCTGAACACTGAAGCTTTCTTT.

The chain combines TRBV19 with TRBJ1-2; D remains ambiguous. Germline V CDR1 and CDR2: LNHDA, SQIVND (reference sequence). The length of the CDR3 is 18 residues. V was shortened by 2 bases and J by 1 base, with 20 bases between the two germline ends. CDR3 protein: CASSIKKGVKEFNYGYTF. Written as DNA, the CDR3 is TGTGCCAGTAGTATAAAGAAAGGAGTGAAGGAATTTAACTATGGCTACACCTTC. Full variable domain (rest looked up from reference TRBV19 and TRBJ1-2): DGGITQSPKYLFRKEGQNVTLSCEQNLNHDAMYWYRQDPGQGLRLIYYSQIVNDFQKGDIAEGYSVSREKKESFPLTVTSAQKNPTAFYLCASSIKKGVKEFNYGYTFGSGTRLTVV.

The genes are TRBV27 and TRBJ2-2, with D uncertain. The V end lost 2 bases, the J end lost 5 bases, and 6 bases lay between the germline ends. CDR1 and CDR2 (germline): MNHEY, SMNVEV (reference sequence). The CDR3 is 13 residues long. CDR3 sequence (DNA): TGTGCCAGCAGTTTACGGGCGACCGGGGAGCTGTTTTTT. It codes for CASSLRATGELFF.

This rearrangement joins TRBV19 to TRBJ2-2; TRBD1 agrees at 7 bases. The CDR3 extends over 14 amino acids. J lost 3 bases, V lost 7 bases, and 5 bases had no gene match. CDR1 is LNHDA, CDR2 SQIVND, per germline (reference sequence). The CDR3 sequence is CASNPQGYTGELFF. The CDR3 coding sequence is TGTGCCAGTAACCCACAGGGGTACACCGGGGAGCTGTTTTTT.

The V and J genes are TRBV11-3 and TRBJ2-5; TRBD1 aligns across 9 bases. V was pared by 5 bases and J by 5 bases, with 3 bases of the junction left unmatched. There are 13 residues in the CDR3. CDR1 SGHNT and CDR2 YENEEA come from the germline V gene. The CDR3 protein is CASSETGGETQYF. The DNA for the CDR3 is TGTGCCAGCAGCGAGACAGGGGGGGAGACCCAGTACTTC.

The chain uses TRBV19 and TRBJ2-1; 9 nucleotides align to TRBD2. Germline V gene lookup returns CDR1 LNHDA and CDR2 SQIVND (reference sequence). The V and J ends lost 3 bases and 9 bases, in that order; junction bases with no gene match: 6. This CDR3 region has 14 residues. Written as DNA, the CDR3 is TGTGCCAGTAGTATGGGGACTAGCATAAGTGAGCAGTTCTTC. It translates to CASSMGTSISEQFF.

The V and J genes are TRBV4-1 and TRBJ1-1, with D possibly TRBD1 on 5 matching bases. V lost 3 bases and J 2 bases, leaving 7 bases between the germline ends. CDR3 length: 13 residues. Germline V lookup: CDR1 MGHRA, CDR2 YSYEKL. CDR3 loop: CASSQTVNTEAFF. DNA of the CDR3: TGCGCCAGCAGCCAGACAGTAAACACTGAAGCTTTCTTT.

The chain recombines TRBV19 with TRBJ1-5; D uncertain. This CDR3 region has 14 residues. CDR1 is LNHDA and CDR2 is SQIVND in the germline V gene (reference sequence). The V end lost 5 bases, the J end lost 2 bases, and 10 bases lay between the germline ends. The CDR3: CASSPDIGNQPQHF. CDR3 DNA sequence: TGTGCCAGTAGTCCAGACATAGGCAATCAGCCCCAGCATTTT.

This chain connects TRBV19 to TRBJ1-4; no reliable D call. CDR1 is LNHDA and CDR2 is SQIVND in the germline V gene (reference sequence). The CDR3 contains 14 residues. The V and J ends lost 4 bases and 0 bases respectively, with 6 bases between them. CDR3 DNA sequence: TGTGCCAGTAGTAGGCTTGCAACTAATGAAAAACTGTTTTTT. Amino acids: CASSRLATNEKLFF.

The genes are TRBV19 and TRBJ1-1; D possibly corresponds to TRBD1 (5 bases). Germline V gene sequence: CDR1 LNHDA, CDR2 SQIVND (reference sequence). V lost 5 bases, J lost 2 bases, and 15 bases lay in between. The CDR3 spans 15 residues. CDR3 in amino acids: CASSPHGGGNTEAFF. CDR3 in DNA: TGTGCCAGTAGTCCCCATGGGGGGGGTAACACTGAAGCTTTCTTT. Full variable domain (outside the CDR3, taken from reference TRBV19 and TRBJ1-1): DGGITQSPKYLFRKEGQNVTLSCEQNLNHDAMYWYRQDPGQGLRLIYYSQIVNDFQKGDIAEGYSVSREKKESFPLTVTSAQKNPTAFYLCASSPHGGGNTEAFFGQGTRLTVV.

The chain employs TRBV11-2 and TRBJ2-1; tentatively, D is TRBD1 (5 bases). Germline V lookup: CDR1 SGHAT, CDR2 FQNNGV. CDR3 size: 17 residues. V lost 0 bases and J lost 0, with 12 bases in between. CDR3 loop: CASSLELTVHSYNEQFF. For the CDR3, the DNA is TGTGCCAGCAGCTTAGAGTTGACAGTGCACTCCTACAATGAGCAGTTCTTC.

The chain has TRBV6-1 and TRBJ2-5; 11 nucleotides align to TRBD1. From germline, CDR1 is MNHNS and CDR2 SASEGT. Losses at the gene ends were 6 bases for V and 2 bases for J; bases not matched to a gene: 2. The CDR3 spans 14 residues. Here the CDR3 reads CASRGDRGQETQYF. CDR3 coding DNA: TGTGCCAGCAGGGGGGACAGGGGGCAAGAGACCCAGTACTTC.

The V and J genes are TRBV10-3 and TRBJ1-5; maybe TRBD1 (5 bases). This CDR3 is 15 amino acids long. CDR1 ENHRY and CDR2 SYGVKD come from the germline V gene. With 10 bases removed from V and 3 bases from J, the gap between germline ends came to 19 bases. CDR3 residues: CATHSGQGLNQPQHF. Written as DNA, the CDR3 is TGTGCCACCCACTCAGGGCAGGGCCTCAATCAGCCCCAGCATTTT.

This clone was observed once. The chain has TRBV9 and TRBJ1-6; D may be TRBD1 (6 bases). CDR1 is SGDLS and CDR2 is YYNGEE in the germline V gene. V gave up 3 bases and J gave up 0 bases, with 13 bases separating them. This CDR3 comprises 17 residues. The CDR3 protein is CASSAQGTSSYNSPLHF. As DNA, the CDR3 is TGTGCCAGCAGCGCCCAGGGGACTAGCTCCTATAATTCACCCCTCCACTTT.

The genes are TRBV14 and TRBJ2-5; 10 nucleotides match TRBD1. The CDR3 has 19 amino acids. Germline V CDR1 and CDR2: SGHDN, FVKESK. Germline trimming cut 2 bases from V and 5 bases from J; bases unmatched to any gene: 17. CDR3: CASSQRIFNGTGEGETQYF. The CDR3, as DNA: TGTGCCAGCAGCCAAAGAATCTTTAACGGGACAGGGGAGGGGGAGACCCAGTACTTC.

This sequence joins TRBV6-5 and TRBJ1-2; 7 nucleotides agree with TRBD1. V shed 0 bases, J shed 5 bases, and the junction held 3 bases outside the gene matches. The CDR3 has 14 residues. Germline assignment: CDR1 MNHEY and CDR2 SVGAGI. The CDR3 region is CASSYSTGAYGYTF. DNA for the CDR3: TGTGCCAGCAGTTACTCCACAGGGGCTTATGGCTACACCTTC.

This rearrangement joins TRBV5-1 to TRBJ2-4, with D uncertain. Trimming took off 0 bases at V and 0 bases at J, with 13 bases between the two ends. CDR1 is SGHRS and CDR2 is YFSETQ in the germline V gene. The CDR3 runs 17 residues. The CDR3 DNA reads as TGCGCCAGCAGCTTGGGGCAGTCGGGTCTAGCCAAAAACATTCAGTACTTC. This encodes CASSLGQSGLAKNIQYF.

The rearrangement uses TRBV28 and TRBJ2-7, with 9 bases fitting TRBD1. The V gene end was trimmed by 4 bases and the J gene end by 3 bases; junction bases not matched to a gene: 10. The CDR3 has 16 residues. From germline, CDR1 is MDHEN and CDR2 SYDVKM. CDR3 nucleotide sequence: TGTGCCAGCAGTTCACCGGGACAGGGATCAATCTACGAGCAGTACTTC. Its protein is CASSSPGQGSIYEQYF.

The rearrangement links TRBV6-5 to TRBJ2-3, with 8 bases matching TRBD2. The CDR3 is 15 residues long. J gave up 2 bases and V 6 bases, and 7 bases lay outside the gene matches. From germline, CDR1 is MNHEY and CDR2 SVGAGI. This chain's CDR3 is CASRVAGGYTDTQYF. CDR3 sequence (DNA): TGTGCCAGCAGAGTCGCGGGGGGCTACACAGATACGCAGTATTTT.